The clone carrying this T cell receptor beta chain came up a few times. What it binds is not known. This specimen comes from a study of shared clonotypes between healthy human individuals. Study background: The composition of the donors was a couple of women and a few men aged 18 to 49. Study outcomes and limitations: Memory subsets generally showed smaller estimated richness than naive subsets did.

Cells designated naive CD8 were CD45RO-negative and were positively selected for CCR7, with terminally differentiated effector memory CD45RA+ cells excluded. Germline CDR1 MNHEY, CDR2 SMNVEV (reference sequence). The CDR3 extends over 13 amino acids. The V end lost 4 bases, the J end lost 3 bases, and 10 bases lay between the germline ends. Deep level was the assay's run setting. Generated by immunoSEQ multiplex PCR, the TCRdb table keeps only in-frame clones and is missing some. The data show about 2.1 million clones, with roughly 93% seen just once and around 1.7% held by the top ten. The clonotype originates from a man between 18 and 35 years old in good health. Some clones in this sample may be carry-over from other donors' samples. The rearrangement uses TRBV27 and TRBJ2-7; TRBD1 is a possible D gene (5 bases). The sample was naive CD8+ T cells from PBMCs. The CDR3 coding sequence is TGTGCCAGCAGTTCTGGGGCTGGCTACGAGCAGTACTTC. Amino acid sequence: CASSSGAGYEQYF.